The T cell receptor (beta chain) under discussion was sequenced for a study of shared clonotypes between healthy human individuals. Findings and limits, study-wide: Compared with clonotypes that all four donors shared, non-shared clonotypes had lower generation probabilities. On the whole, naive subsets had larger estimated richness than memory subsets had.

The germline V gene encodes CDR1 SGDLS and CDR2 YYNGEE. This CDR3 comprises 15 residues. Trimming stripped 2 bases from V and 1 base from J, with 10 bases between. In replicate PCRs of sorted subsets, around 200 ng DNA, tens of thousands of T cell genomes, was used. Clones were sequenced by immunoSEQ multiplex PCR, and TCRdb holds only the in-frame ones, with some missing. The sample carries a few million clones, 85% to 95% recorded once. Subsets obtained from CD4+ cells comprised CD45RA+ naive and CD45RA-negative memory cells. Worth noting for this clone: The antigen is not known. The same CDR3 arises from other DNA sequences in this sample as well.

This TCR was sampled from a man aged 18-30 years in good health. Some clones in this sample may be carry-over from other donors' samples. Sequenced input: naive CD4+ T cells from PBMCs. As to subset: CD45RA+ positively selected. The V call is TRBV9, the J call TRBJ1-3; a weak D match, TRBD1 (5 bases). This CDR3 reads CASSVLGGSGNTIYF. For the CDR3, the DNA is TGTGCCAGCAGCGTCTTGGGGGGATCTGGAAACACCATATATTTT.